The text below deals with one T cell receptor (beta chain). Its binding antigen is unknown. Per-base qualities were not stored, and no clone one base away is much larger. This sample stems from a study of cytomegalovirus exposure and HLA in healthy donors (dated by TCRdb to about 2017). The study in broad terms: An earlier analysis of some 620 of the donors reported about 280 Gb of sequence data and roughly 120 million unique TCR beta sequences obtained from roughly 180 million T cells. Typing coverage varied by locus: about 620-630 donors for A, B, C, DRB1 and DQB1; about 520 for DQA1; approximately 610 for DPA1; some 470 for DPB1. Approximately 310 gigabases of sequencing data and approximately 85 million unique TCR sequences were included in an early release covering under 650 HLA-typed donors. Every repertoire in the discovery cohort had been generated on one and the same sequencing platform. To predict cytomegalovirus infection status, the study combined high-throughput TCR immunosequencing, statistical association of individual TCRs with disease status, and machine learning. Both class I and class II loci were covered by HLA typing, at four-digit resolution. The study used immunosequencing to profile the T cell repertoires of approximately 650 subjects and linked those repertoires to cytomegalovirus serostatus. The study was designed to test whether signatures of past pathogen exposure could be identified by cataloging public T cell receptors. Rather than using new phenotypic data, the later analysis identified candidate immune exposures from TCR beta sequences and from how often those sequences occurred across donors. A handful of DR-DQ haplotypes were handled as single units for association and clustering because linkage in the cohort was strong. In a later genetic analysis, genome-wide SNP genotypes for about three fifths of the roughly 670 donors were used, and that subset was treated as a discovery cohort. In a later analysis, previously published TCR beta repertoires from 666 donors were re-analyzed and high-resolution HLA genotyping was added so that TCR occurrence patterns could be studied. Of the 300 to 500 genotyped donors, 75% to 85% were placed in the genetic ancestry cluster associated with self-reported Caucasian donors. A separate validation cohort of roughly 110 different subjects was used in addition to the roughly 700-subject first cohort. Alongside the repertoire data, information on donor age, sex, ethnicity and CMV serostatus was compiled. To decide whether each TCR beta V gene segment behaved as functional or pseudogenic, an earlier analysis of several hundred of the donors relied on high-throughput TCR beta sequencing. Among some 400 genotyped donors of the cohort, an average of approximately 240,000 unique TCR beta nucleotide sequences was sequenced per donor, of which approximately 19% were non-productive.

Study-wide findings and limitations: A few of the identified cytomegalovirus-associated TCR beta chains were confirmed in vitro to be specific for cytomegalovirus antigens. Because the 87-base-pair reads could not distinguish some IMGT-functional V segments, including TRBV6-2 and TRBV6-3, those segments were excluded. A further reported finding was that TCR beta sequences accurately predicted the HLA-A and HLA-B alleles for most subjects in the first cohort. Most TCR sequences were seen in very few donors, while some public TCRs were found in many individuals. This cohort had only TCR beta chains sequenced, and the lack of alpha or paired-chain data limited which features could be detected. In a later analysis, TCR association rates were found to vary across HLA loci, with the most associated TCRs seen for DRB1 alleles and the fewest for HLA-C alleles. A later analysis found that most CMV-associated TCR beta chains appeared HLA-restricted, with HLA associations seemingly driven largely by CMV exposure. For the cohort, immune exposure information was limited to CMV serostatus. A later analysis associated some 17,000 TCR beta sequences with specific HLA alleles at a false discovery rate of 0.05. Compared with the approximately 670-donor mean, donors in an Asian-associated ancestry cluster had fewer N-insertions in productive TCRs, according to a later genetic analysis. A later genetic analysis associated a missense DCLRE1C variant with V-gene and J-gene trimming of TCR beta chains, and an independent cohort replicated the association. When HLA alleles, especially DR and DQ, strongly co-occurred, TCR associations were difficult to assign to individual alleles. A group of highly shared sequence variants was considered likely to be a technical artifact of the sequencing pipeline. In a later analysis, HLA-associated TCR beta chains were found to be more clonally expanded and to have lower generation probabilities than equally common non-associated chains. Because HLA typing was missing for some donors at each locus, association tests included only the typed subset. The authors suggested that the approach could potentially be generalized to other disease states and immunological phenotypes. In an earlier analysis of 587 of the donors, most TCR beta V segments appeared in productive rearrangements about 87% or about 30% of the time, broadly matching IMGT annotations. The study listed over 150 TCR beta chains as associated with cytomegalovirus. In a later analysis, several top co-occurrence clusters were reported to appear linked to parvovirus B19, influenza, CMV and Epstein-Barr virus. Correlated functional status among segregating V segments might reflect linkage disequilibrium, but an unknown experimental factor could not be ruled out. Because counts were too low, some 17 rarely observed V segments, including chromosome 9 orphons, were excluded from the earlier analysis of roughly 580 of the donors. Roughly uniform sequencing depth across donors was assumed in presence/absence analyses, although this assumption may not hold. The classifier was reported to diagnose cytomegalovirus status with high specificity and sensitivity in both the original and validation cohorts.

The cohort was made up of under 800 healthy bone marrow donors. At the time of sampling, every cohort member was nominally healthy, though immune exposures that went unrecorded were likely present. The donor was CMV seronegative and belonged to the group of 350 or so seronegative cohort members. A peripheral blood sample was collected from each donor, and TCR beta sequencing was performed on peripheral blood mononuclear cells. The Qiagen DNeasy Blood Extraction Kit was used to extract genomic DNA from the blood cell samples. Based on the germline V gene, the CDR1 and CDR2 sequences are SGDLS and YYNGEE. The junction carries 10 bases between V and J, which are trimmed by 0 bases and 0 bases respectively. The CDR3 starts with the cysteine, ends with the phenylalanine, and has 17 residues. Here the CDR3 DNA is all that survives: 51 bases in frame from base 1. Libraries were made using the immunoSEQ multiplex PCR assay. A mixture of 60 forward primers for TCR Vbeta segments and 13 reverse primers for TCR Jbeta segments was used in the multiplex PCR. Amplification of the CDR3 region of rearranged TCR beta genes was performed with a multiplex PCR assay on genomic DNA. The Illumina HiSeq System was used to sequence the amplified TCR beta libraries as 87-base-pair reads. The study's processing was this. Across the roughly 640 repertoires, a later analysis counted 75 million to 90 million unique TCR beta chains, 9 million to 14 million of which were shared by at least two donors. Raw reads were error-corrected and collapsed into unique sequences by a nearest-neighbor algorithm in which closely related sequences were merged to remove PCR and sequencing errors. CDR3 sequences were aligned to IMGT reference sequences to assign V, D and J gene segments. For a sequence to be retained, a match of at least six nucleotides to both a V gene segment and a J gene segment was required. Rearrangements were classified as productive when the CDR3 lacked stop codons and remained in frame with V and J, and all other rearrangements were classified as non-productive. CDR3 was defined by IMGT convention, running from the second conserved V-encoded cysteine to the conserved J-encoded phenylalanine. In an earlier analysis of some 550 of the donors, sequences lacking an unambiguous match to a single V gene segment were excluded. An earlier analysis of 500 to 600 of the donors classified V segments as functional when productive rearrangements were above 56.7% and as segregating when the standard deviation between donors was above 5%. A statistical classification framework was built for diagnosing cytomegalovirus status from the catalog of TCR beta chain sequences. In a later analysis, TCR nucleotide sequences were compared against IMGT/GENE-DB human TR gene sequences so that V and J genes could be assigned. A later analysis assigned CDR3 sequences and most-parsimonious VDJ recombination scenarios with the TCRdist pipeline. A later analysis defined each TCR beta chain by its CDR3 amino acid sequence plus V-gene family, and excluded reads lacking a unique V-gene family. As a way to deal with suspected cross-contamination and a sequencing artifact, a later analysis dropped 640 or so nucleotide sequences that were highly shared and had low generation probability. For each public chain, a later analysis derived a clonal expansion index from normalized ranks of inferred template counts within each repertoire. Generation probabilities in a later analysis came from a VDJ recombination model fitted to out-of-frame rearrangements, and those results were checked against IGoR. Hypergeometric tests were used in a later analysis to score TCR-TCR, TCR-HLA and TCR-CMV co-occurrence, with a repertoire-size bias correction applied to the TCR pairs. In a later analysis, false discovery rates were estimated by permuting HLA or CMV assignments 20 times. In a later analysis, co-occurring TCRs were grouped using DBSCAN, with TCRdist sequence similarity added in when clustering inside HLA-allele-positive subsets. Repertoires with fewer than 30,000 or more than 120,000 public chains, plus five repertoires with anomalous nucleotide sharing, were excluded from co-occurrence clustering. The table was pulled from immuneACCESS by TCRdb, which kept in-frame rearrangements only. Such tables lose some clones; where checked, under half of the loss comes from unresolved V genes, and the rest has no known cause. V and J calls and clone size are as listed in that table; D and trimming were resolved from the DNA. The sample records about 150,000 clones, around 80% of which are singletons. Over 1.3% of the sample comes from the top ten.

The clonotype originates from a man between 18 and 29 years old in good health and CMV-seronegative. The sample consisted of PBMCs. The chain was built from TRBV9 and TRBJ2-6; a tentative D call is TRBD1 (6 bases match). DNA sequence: TGTGCCAGCAGCGTAGGAGGGGGAACCTCTGGGGCCAACGTCCTGACTTTC. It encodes CASSVGGGTSGANVLTF.